A single sample gave rise to the 21 T cell receptor beta chains below, sequenced in a study of cytomegalovirus exposure and HLA in healthy donors. PCR used 60 Vbeta primers and 13 Jbeta primers. Sequencing used immunoSEQ multiplex PCR; TCRdb keeps in-frame clones, though not all of them. The repertoire holds about 120,000 clones, with about 80% as singletons. The material sequenced was PBMCs. The receptors were sampled from a woman in her 40s in good health and CMV-seropositive.

This sequence joins TRBV19 and TRBJ2-3, with 8 bases matching TRBD1. From germline, CDR1 is LNHDA and CDR2 SQIVND (reference sequence). This CDR3 has 16 residues. The V and J ends lost 5 bases and 4 bases, in that order; junction bases with no gene match: 11. DNA for the CDR3: TGTGCCAGTAGTCCGGGACAGGCGATCCCACCAGATACGCAGTATTTT. This codes for CASSPGQAIPPDTQYF.

The genes are TRBV4-1 and TRBJ1-1, with 11 positions matching TRBD1. This CDR3 spans 15 amino acids. The V and J ends lost 1 base and 10 bases, in that order; junction bases with no gene match: 8. The germline V gene has CDR1 MGHRA and CDR2 YSYEKL. This CDR3 reads CASSQGGQGEWGAFF. CDR3 DNA sequence: TGCGCCAGCAGCCAAGGGGGACAGGGGGAATGGGGAGCTTTCTTT.

The rearrangement links TRBV6-5 to TRBJ2-7; TRBD2 agrees at 12 bases. V dropped 6 bases and J dropped 6; count of bases not matched to a gene: 9. This CDR3 contains 15 residues. CDR1 and CDR2 (germline): MNHEY, SVGAGI. Written as DNA, the CDR3 is TGTGCCAGCAGAAAGACTAGCGGGAGTTTTAGCGAGCAGTACTTC. Translated, it gives CASRKTSGSFSEQYF.

The chain combines TRBV15 with TRBJ1-5; 9 bases line up with TRBD1. V lost 3 bases and J lost 6; bases outside the gene matches: 9. CDR3 length equals 16 residues. CDR1 and CDR2 from the germline V gene are LNHNV and YYDKDF (reference sequence). Written as DNA, the CDR3 is TGTGCCACCAGCAGGGGGGCGGGACAGGGAACTCAGCCCCAGCATTTT. Translated: CATSRGAGQGTQPQHF.

This clone came up a few times. The chain's CDR3 is CASSRTGGASYEQYF. The CDR3 nucleotides read TGTGCCAGCAGCAGGACAGGGGGCGCTTCCTACGAGCAGTACTTC. This chain connects TRBV5-6 to TRBJ2-7, with 11 bases lining up with TRBD1. Germline loops: CDR1 SGHDT, CDR2 YYEEEE. The CDR3 is 15 amino acids. After removal of 4 bases from V and 1 base from J, the junction contained 4 bases not matched to a gene.

The chain links TRBV11-2 to TRBJ2-7, with D possibly matching TRBD1 (6 bases). V gave up 5 bases and J gave up 7 bases, with 21 bases separating them. Germline assignment: CDR1 SGHAT and CDR2 FQNNGV. There are 15 residues in the CDR3. CDR3 nucleotides: TGTGCCAGCAGCCAAGGGACGGGACAAGTGGATGAGCAGTACTTC. Protein sequence: CASSQGTGQVDEQYF. Full variable domain (rest looked up from reference TRBV11-2 and TRBJ2-7): EAGVAQSPRYKIIEKRQSVAFWCNPISGHATLYWYQQILGQGPKLLIQFQNNGVVDDSQLPKDRFSAERLKGVDSTLKIQPAKLEDSAVYLCASSQGTGQVDEQYFGPGTRLTVT.

The genes are TRBV30 and TRBJ1-3; D call uncertain. With 8 bases removed from V and 4 bases from J, the gap between germline ends came to 9 bases. CDR1 is GTSNPN and CDR2 is SVGIG in the germline V gene (reference sequence). This CDR3 comprises 11 residues. The CDR3 loop reads CARGGGNTIYF. CDR3 DNA: TGTGCCCGAGGAGGGGGAAACACCATATATTTT. The entire variable domain, with the rest obtained from reference TRBV30 and TRBJ1-3, is as follows: SQTIHQWPATLVQPVGSPLSLECTVEGTSNPNLYWYRQAAGRGLQLLFYSVGIGQISSEVPQNLSASRPQDRQFILSSKKLLLSDSGFYLCARGGGNTIYFGEGSWLTVV.

The V and J genes are TRBV5-1 and TRBJ1-1; 9 bases are a match to TRBD1. V dropped 5 bases and J dropped 7; count of bases not matched to a gene: 6. Germline loops: CDR1 SGHRS, CDR2 YFSETQ. CDR3 size: 13 residues. CDR3 residues: CASSHGQGLEAFF. CDR3 DNA sequence: TGCGCCAGCAGTCACGGACAGGGGCTTGAAGCTTTCTTT.

This clone was observed once. This chain joins TRBV27 and TRBJ1-2; D remains ambiguous. CDR1 MNHEY and CDR2 SMNVEV come from the germline V gene (reference sequence). The V end lost 3 bases, the J end lost 0 bases, and 8 bases lay between the germline ends. The CDR3 is made up of 14 amino acids. The CDR3: CASSFTDSNYGYTF. The CDR3 bases are TGTGCCAGCAGTTTCACGGACTCTAACTATGGCTACACCTTC.

CDR3 bases: TGTGCCTGGACCCTCGGAGGGGCCCCCTACGAGCAGTACTTC. This encodes CAWTLGGAPYEQYF. J is TRBJ2-7 and V is TRBV30, with a weak D call TRBD2 (6 bases). This CDR3 has 14 amino acids. With 4 bases removed from V and 2 bases from J, the gap between germline ends came to 15 bases. CDR1 is GTSNPN and CDR2 is SVGIG in the germline V gene (reference sequence).

About this clone: The junction differs from germline at one of its ends, possibly a read error. The chain links TRBV10-3 to TRBJ1-6; tentatively, D is TRBD1 (6 bases). The CDR3 is made up of 12 amino acids. The germline V gene has CDR1 ENHRY and CDR2 SYGVKD. As DNA, the CDR3 is TGTGCCATCAGCTCAGGGGATTCACCCCCCCACTTT. Translating it yields CAISSGDSPPHF.

This chain connects TRBV7-9 to TRBJ1-1; TRBD1 is a possible D gene (6 bases). CDR1 and CDR2 (germline): SEHNR, FQNEAQ (reference sequence). The CDR3 loop spans 14 amino acids. Trimming shortened V by 5 bases and J by 0 bases, and 10 bases separated the two germline ends. CDR3 sequence reads: CASSLGQLNTEAFF. CDR3 nucleotides: TGTGCCAGCAGCCTCGGACAGCTGAACACTGAAGCTTTCTTT.

The chain is built from TRBV27 and TRBJ1-5, with D perhaps matching TRBD1 (6 bases). V dropped 5 bases and J dropped 3 bases, with 14 bases sitting between them. The CDR3 loop spans 15 amino acids. The germline CDR1 and CDR2 sequences are MNHEY and SMNVEV (reference sequence). The CDR3 DNA reads TGTGCCAGCAGTCCGTATACAGGGTTCAATCAGCCCCAGCATTTT. Encoded protein: CASSPYTGFNQPQHF.

This chain uses TRBV10-3 with TRBJ2-1; 15 nucleotides line up with TRBD2. The CDR3 has 18 amino acids. Germline assignment: CDR1 ENHRY and CDR2 SYGVKD. Germline trimming cut 3 bases from V and 6 bases from J; bases unmatched to any gene: 9. In DNA form, the CDR3 reads TGTGCCATCAGTGACCGGACTAGCGGGGGGGCTGGGGGCAATGAGCAGTTCTTC. It translates to CAISDRTSGGAGGNEQFF.

V gene TRBV5-6 combines with J gene TRBJ2-3, with no clear D. V lost 4 bases, J lost 6 bases, and 21 bases lay in between. This CDR3 region has 16 residues. Germline values: CDR1 SGHDT, CDR2 YYEEEE. The CDR3 is CASSPTPFSFGDTQYF. CDR3 in DNA: TGTGCCAGCAGCCCTACCCCTTTTTCATTCGGGGATACGCAGTATTTT.

This clone was seen a handful of times. The V call is TRBV6-1, the J call TRBJ2-3, with 10 bases matching TRBD1. There are 16 residues in the CDR3. Germline V CDR1 and CDR2: MNHNS, SASEGT. Unmatched junction bases numbered 8, after V lost 4 bases and J lost 4 bases. CDR3 nucleotide sequence: TGTGCCAGCAGTGCCGACAGGGGGCGTCCCCCAGATACGCAGTATTTT. It encodes CASSADRGRPPDTQYF.

The CDR3 bases are TGCAGCACTAGCGAGAATTACAATGAGCAGTTCTTC. Translating it yields CSTSENYNEQFF. The rearrangement joins TRBV29-1 to TRBJ2-1, with 7 nucleotides matching TRBD2. V shed 8 bases, J shed 4 bases, and the junction held 5 bases outside the gene matches. Germline CDR1 and CDR2: SQVTM and ANQGSEA. The length of the CDR3 is 12 residues.

The rearrangement uses TRBV7-2 and TRBJ1-5; no firm D call. Germline CDR1 reads SGHTA; CDR2 reads FQGNSA. The CDR3 runs to 15 residues. With 4 bases removed from V and 0 bases from J, the gap between germline ends came to 10 bases. This CDR3 is CASSSVVYSNQPQHF. Here the CDR3 DNA reads TGTGCCAGCAGCTCGGTAGTATATAGCAATCAGCCCCAGCATTTT.

The V call is TRBV18, the J call TRBJ1-6; D might be TRBD1 (6 bases). This CDR3 is 18 amino acids long. V lost 2 bases to trimming and J lost 0 bases, with 14 bases between them. Germline-derived CDR1 and CDR2 are KGHSH and LQKENI. The CDR3 DNA is TGTGCCAGCTCACCAATACAGGGATTGAGCTCCTATAATTCACCCCTCCACTTT. Residues: CASSPIQGLSSYNSPLHF.

This chain uses TRBV5-1 with TRBJ2-7, with 9 bases matching TRBD1. The V and J ends lost 3 bases and 1 base, in that order; junction bases with no gene match: 2. Germline V gene sequence: CDR1 SGHRS, CDR2 YFSETQ. The CDR3 loop spans 14 amino acids. The CDR3 region has the DNA TGCGCCAGCAGCTCCGGGACAGGGTCCTACGAGCAGTACTTC. Its translation is CASSSGTGSYEQYF.

V is TRBV19 and J is TRBJ2-1; 9 bases are shared with TRBD2. The germline gives CDR1 LNHDA, CDR2 SQIVND (reference sequence). The ends lost 1 base at V and 4 bases at J; junction bases unmatched: 5. This CDR3 is 16 amino acids long. The CDR3 DNA reads TGTGCCAGTAGTATAGTAACTAGCGGGTCATACAATGAGCAGTTCTTC. Translation: CASSIVTSGSYNEQFF. The variable domain in full, with the rest retrieved from reference TRBV19 and TRBJ2-1, is DGGITQSPKYLFRKEGQNVTLSCEQNLNHDAMYWYRQDPGQGLRLIYYSQIVNDFQKGDIAEGYSVSREKKESFPLTVTSAQKNPTAFYLCASSIVTSGSYNEQFFGPGTRLTVL.